The clone carrying this T cell receptor (beta chain) was picked up a small number of times. Its antigen is undetermined. This record belongs to a study of vaccination and CD4 T cells after COVID-19. The Oncomine TCR Beta short-read assay was applied to DNA of cultured CD4+ T cells. Each CDR3 protein is one row after TCRdb ran MiXCR on the PCR reads. The table has more than 10,000 distinct CDR3 sequences, 52% seen once. Trimming pared 4 bases from V and 5 bases from J, leaving 21 bases between. This CDR3 has 17 amino acids. From germline, CDR1 is MNHEY and CDR2 SVGEGT. Documented treatment: roughly 10-day PBMC culture with coronavirus spike peptide pools or control peptides (ViraFEST assay). ViraFEST used peptide pools to expand antigen-specific T cells, then sequenced TCRs.

Sequenced: CD4+ T cells from blood, cultured in vitro. The receptor was isolated from a human donor who had recovered from COVID-19. V and J are TRBV6-2 or TRBV6-3 and TRBJ1-5, with D hard to call. The DNA of the CDR3 is TGTGCCAGCAGTTCTTTATGGGTAAGGTCCCCCCATCAGCCCCAGCATTTT. It is translated as CASSSLWVRSPHQPQHF.